This TCR beta chain is drawn from a study of regulatory T cells in long-lasting Graves disease. This clonotype was observed at least ten times. What it binds is not known. Time point indicated: newly diagnosed GD, antithyroid drugs for less than 3 months. Isolated PBMC RNA provided the starting material for the TCR library. Sequencing libraries for TCR beta were prepared with iRepertoire HTBI primers and Arm-PCR of CDR3 regions. One entry per CDR3 protein results from TCRdb running MiXCR on the multiplex PCR reads. The sample consists of roughly 400,000 distinct CDR3 sequences, over 12% of them appearing once. Trimming cost V 7 bases and J 7 bases, with 20 bases left between them. The CDR3 consists of 15 residues. Looked up from germline, CDR1 is SNHLY and CDR2 is FYNNEI. Study-wide points: Persistent disease preferred TRBV28, TRBJ1-2 and TRBJ2-5; new disease, TRBV20-1 and TRBJ2-1.

These data were also reused for a study on T cells in Graves' hyperthyroidism and ophthalmopathy. This second study says: Patients aged 18 to 65 had newly diagnosed hyperthyroidism that had lasted under 2 months. Classification by a 13 V-J model distinguished ophthalmopathy from stable hyperthyroidism.

The chain couples TRBV2 to TRBJ2-1; D gene uncertain. Sample: peripheral blood mononuclear cells (PBMCs), taken at new diagnosis, from a patient treated with antithyroid drugs. This sequence was found in a woman aged 35 to 49 with Graves disease. CDR3 nucleotide sequence: TGTGCCAGCAAACCGAGATGGACGGCCCTGAATGAGCAGTTCTTC. Translation gives CASKPRWTALNEQFF.